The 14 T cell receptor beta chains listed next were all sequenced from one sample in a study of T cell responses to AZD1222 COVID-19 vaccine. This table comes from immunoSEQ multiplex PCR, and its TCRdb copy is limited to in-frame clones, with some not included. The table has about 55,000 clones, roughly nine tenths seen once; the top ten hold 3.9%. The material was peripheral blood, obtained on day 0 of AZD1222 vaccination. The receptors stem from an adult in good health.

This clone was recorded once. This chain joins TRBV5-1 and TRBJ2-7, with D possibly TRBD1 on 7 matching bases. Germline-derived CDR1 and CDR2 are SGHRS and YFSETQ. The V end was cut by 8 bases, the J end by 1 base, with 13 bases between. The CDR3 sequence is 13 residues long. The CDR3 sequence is CARRGTESYEQYF. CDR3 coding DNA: TGCGCCAGACGGGGGACAGAATCCTACGAGCAGTACTTC.

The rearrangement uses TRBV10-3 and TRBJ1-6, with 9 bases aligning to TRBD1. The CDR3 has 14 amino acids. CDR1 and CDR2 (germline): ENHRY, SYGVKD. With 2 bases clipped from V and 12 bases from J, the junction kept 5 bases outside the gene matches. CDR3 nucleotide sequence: TGTGCCATCAGTGAGGGGACAGGGTTAAGACCCCTCCACTTT. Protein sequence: CAISEGTGLRPLHF.

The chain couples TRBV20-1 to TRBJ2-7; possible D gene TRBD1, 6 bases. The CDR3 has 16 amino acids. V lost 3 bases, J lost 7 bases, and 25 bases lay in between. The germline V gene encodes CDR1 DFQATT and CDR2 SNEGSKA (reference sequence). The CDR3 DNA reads TGCAGTGCTAGTTATTCGGACAGCCTAACGGGCTTAGAGCAGTACTTC. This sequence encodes CSASYSDSLTGLEQYF.

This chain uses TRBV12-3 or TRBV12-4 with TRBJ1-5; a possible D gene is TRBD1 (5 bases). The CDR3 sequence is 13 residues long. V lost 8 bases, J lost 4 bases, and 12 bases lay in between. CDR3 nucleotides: TGTGCCAGCGGCAGGGCCCATAATCAGCCCCAGCATTTT. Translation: CASGRAHNQPQHF.

The CDR3 DNA is TGTGCCAGCAGTTTCGGAGGCAATGAGCAGTTCTTC. Translated: CASSFGGNEQFF. The V gene is TRBV12-3 or TRBV12-4, the J gene TRBJ2-1, with a weak D call TRBD2 (5 bases). The CDR3 is 12 amino acids. V lost 3 bases to trimming and J lost 6 bases, with 6 bases between them.

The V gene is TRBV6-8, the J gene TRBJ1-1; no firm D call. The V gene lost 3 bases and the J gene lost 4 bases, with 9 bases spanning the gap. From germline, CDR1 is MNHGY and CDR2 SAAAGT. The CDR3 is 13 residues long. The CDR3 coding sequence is TGTGCCAGCAGTTATGAGGGTGCCACTGAAGCTTTCTTT. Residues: CASSYEGATEAFF.

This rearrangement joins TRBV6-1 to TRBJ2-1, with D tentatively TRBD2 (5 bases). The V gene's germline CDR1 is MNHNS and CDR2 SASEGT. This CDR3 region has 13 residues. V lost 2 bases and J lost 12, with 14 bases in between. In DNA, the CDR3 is TGTGCCAGCAGTGAAACACAGAGGGTCTCGCAGTTCTTC. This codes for CASSETQRVSQFF.

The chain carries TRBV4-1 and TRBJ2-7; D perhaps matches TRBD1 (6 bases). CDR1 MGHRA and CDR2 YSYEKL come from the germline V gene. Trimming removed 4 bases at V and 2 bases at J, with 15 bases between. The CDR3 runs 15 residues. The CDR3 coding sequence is TGCGCCAGCAGCCTTCACGGGACACTTCCCTACGAGCAGTACTTC. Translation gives CASSLHGTLPYEQYF.

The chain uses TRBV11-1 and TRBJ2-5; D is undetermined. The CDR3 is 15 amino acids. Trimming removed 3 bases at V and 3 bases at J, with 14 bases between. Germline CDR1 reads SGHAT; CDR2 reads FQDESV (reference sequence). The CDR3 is CASSLFIGKEETQYF. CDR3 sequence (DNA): TGTGCCAGCAGCTTGTTTATTGGCAAAGAAGAGACCCAGTACTTC.

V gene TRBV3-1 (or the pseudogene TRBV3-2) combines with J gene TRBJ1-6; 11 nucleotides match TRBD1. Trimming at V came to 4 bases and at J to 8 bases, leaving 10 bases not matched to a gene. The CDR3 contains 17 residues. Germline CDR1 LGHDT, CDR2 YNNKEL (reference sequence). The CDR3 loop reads CASSRDRGEWWDSPLHF. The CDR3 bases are TGTGCCAGCAGCCGGGACAGGGGGGAGTGGTGGGATTCACCCCTCCACTTT.

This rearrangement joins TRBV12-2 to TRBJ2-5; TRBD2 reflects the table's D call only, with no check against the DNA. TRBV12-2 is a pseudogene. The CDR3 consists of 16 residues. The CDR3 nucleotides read TGTGCAAGTCGCTTAAGGTTCTGTGGAGGAAGGGAGACCCAGTACTTC. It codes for CASRLRFCGGRETQYF.

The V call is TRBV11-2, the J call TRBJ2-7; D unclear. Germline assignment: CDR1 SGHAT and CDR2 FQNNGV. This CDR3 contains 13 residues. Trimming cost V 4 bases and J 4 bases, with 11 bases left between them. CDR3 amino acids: CASSSTKWYEQYF. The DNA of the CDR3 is TGTGCCAGCAGCTCGACCAAATGGTACGAGCAGTACTTC.

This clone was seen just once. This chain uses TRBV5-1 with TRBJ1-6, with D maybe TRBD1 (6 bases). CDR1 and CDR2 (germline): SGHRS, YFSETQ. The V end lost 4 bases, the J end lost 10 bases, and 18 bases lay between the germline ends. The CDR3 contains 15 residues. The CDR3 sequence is CASSHLGGEESPLHF. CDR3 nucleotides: TGCGCCAGCAGCCACCTAGGGGGGGAGGAATCACCCCTCCACTTT. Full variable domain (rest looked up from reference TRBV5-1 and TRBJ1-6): KAGVTQTPRYLIKTRGQQVTLSCSPISGHRSVSWYQQTPGQGLQFLFEYFSETQRNKGNFPGRFSGRQFSNSRSEMNVSTLELGDSALYLCASSHLGGEESPLHFGNGTRLTVT.

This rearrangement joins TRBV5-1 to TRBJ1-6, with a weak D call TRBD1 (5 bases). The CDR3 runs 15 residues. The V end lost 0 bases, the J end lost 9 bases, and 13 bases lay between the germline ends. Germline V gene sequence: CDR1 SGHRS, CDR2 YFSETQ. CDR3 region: CASSLGGRASSPLHF. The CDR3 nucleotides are TGCGCCAGCAGCTTGGGCGGCAGGGCAAGTTCACCCCTCCACTTT.